The subject of this entry is one T cell receptor beta chain. The antigen remains unidentified. This sample is part of a study of T cell responses to AZD1222 COVID-19 vaccine. Notes on the study in general: Mapped onto spike, vaccine-associated CD4 TCRs spanned it and were dominant at 160-218 and 743-854. The sample set comprised mostly white British donors with more females, and clonal diversity was possibly underestimated.

This CDR3 region has 13 residues. Germline V lookup: CDR1 SGHTA, CDR2 FQGNSA. Trimming stripped 0 bases from V and 5 bases from J, with 8 bases between. Assay: immunoSEQ multiplex PCR; the TCRdb copy retains only in-frame clones and omits some. The sample comprises about 93,000 clones, around 86% of which are singletons, and roughly 6% rests with the top ten. The chain links TRBV7-2 to TRBJ2-7; D is ambiguous. The starting material was peripheral blood, obtained on day 0 of AZD1222 vaccination. The TCR comes from an adult in good health. Here the CDR3 DNA reads TGTGCCAGCAGCTTAGCGGTCAGTGACGAGCAGTACTTC. It codes for CASSLAVSDEQYF.